Listed here are 8 T cell receptor beta chains from one sample, sequenced in a study of blood T cell repertoires in COVID-19. The table came from immunoSEQ multiplex PCR; TCRdb's copy has only in-frame clones and leaves some out. Counted here are some 290,000 clones, almost 90% occurring once; the ten biggest clones make up roughly 12%. Sequencing was carried out using peripheral blood. The origin of the receptors is a woman younger than 45 with COVID-19, enrolled during active disease.

The chain couples TRBV28 to TRBJ1-6; 7 bases are shared with TRBD1. V shed 4 bases, J shed 14 bases, and the junction held 2 bases outside the gene matches. The CDR3 has 11 residues. The germline CDR1 and CDR2 sequences are MDHEN and SYDVKM. The CDR3 DNA reads as TGTGCCAGCAGTTACAGGGGTGCCCTCCACTTT. Its protein is CASSYRGALHF.

V usage is TRBV29-1 and J usage is TRBJ2-7; 7 bases fit TRBD1. V shed 1 base and J 2 bases; nucleotides not matched to a gene: 8. The CDR3 covers 15 residues. Germline assignment: CDR1 SQVTM and CDR2 ANQGSEA. The CDR3, as DNA: TGCAGCGTTGAAGGCGGACAGGTTCCAACCTACGAGCAGTACTTC. Its protein product is CSVEGGQVPTYEQYF.

The rearrangement joins TRBV27 to TRBJ2-7; perhaps TRBD2 as D (6 bases). Germline CDR1 and CDR2: MNHEY and SMNVEV (reference sequence). The V and J ends lost 3 bases and 5 bases respectively, with 17 bases between them. This CDR3 is built from 15 residues. DNA of the CDR3: TGTGCCAGCAGTTTTAATTCGGGAGAGGAAGACGAGCAGTACTTC. It yields the protein CASSFNSGEEDEQYF.

The chain joins TRBV28 to TRBJ2-1, with 12 positions matching TRBD2. The J segment lost 4 bases and the V segment lost 5 bases, leaving 6 bases of the junction unmatched. Germline lookup yields CDR1 MDHEN and CDR2 SYDVKM. The CDR3 length is 16 residues. The CDR3 sequence: CASSPVTSGGYNEQFF. DNA of the CDR3: TGTGCCAGCAGTCCAGTGACTAGCGGGGGTTACAATGAGCAGTTCTTC.

The V gene is TRBV5-1, the J gene TRBJ2-1; TRBD2 might be the D (6 bases). The V end was cut by 0 bases, the J end by 1 base, with 8 bases between. Germline V gene sequence: CDR1 SGHRS, CDR2 YFSETQ. This CDR3 is built from 15 residues. The CDR3 loop reads CASSLGGTSYNEQFF. The CDR3 DNA follows: TGCGCCAGCAGCTTGGGGGGGACTTCCTACAATGAGCAGTTCTTC.

The chain has TRBV5-1 and TRBJ1-4; D call uncertain. Germline V CDR1 and CDR2: SGHRS, YFSETQ. CDR3 length: 13 amino acids. V shed 4 bases and J shed 5 bases, with 9 bases lying between them. DNA of the CDR3: TGCGCCAGCAGCCGGACTTCAAATGAAAAACTGTTTTTT. Encoded protein: CASSRTSNEKLFF.

CDR3 loop: CASSQPSGTGSEKLFF. CDR3 bases: TGTGCCAGCAGCCAACCTTCCGGGACAGGGAGTGAAAAACTGTTTTTT. V gene TRBV4-2 combines with J gene TRBJ1-4; 9 nucleotides align to TRBD1. There are 16 residues in the CDR3. The V gene's germline CDR1 is LGHNA and CDR2 YNFKEQ. With V trimmed by 2 bases and J by 7 bases, 8 bases remained unmatched.

The chain recombines TRBV28 with TRBJ2-1; 14 bases are shared with TRBD2. CDR1 is MDHEN and CDR2 is SYDVKM in the germline V gene. The junction had 5 bases not matched to a gene; V was cut back by 5 bases and J by 8 bases. The CDR3 extends over 15 amino acids. The CDR3: CASSPTSGRVYEQFF. CDR3 in DNA: TGTGCCAGCAGTCCGACTAGCGGGAGGGTGTATGAGCAGTTCTTC. Full variable domain (outside the CDR3, taken from reference TRBV28 and TRBJ2-1): DVKVTQSSRYLVKRTGEKVFLECVQDMDHENMFWYRQDPGLGLRLIYFSYDVKMKEKGDIPEGYSVSREKKERFSLILESASTNQTSMYLCASSPTSGRVYEQFFGPGTRLTVL.